A single sample gave rise to the 14 T cell receptor beta chains below, sequenced in a study of shared clonotypes between healthy human individuals. Generated by immunoSEQ multiplex PCR, the TCRdb table keeps only in-frame clones and is missing some. Here the sample spans about 490,000 clones, 76% being singletons. The sequencing input was PBMCs. The receptors originated from a woman in her thirties or forties in good health. Some clones in this sample may be carry-over from other donors' samples.

The V call is TRBV28, the J call TRBJ2-7; D remains ambiguous. The CDR3 sequence is 12 residues long. Germline CDR1 reads MDHEN; CDR2 reads SYDVKM. V lost 7 bases and J 2 bases, leaving 9 bases between the germline ends. The DNA for the CDR3 is TGTGCCAGCAATGGCAATACCTACGAGCAGTACTTC. Translating it yields CASNGNTYEQYF.

The table lists this clone with a few counts. The chain uses TRBV18 and TRBJ2-7; 7 nucleotides match TRBD1. This CDR3 comprises 14 residues. Germline V lookup: CDR1 KGHSH, CDR2 LQKENI. The V gene end was trimmed by 6 bases and the J gene end by 0 bases; junction bases not matched to a gene: 5. Written as DNA, the CDR3 is TGTGCCAGCTCGCAGGGGGTGAACTCCTACGAGCAGTACTTC. Amino acid sequence: CASSQGVNSYEQYF. Drawing the rest from reference TRBV18 and TRBJ2-7, the complete variable domain is NAGVMQNPRHLVRRRGQEARLRCSPMKGHSHVYWYRQLPEEGLKFMVYLQKENIIDESGMPKERFSAEFPKEGPSILRIQQVVRGDSAAYFCASSQGVNSYEQYFGPGTRLTVT.

The chain combines TRBV7-2 with TRBJ2-7; D not certain. The germline V gene has CDR1 SGHTA and CDR2 FQGNSA. Between the trimmed V and J ends, which lost 3 bases and 5 bases, there was a span of 11 bases. The CDR3 is made up of 13 amino acids. The CDR3 sequence is CASSLMVAHEQYF. CDR3 DNA sequence: TGTGCCAGCAGCTTGATGGTTGCTCACGAGCAGTACTTC.

This chain uses TRBV7-3 with TRBJ2-1; 8 positions agree with TRBD1. The germline gives CDR1 SGHTA, CDR2 FQGTGA. The CDR3 totals 15 residues. V trimming: 4 bases; J trimming: 3 bases; junction bases outside the gene matches: 5. The CDR3 DNA reads TGTGCCAGCAGCTCCACAGGGGGTTTCTACAATGAGCAGTTCTTC. This encodes CASSSTGGFYNEQFF. The whole variable domain, remainder taken from reference TRBV7-3 and TRBJ2-1, is GAGVSQTPSNKVTEKGKYVELRCDPISGHTALYWYRQSLGQGPEFLIYFQGTGAADDSGLPNDRFFAVRPEGSVSTLKIQRTERGDSAVYLCASSSTGGFYNEQFFGPGTRLTVL.

This clone was counted between two and nine times. This sample includes further DNA sequences coding for the same CDR3. V gene TRBV15 combines with J gene TRBJ1-5, with D tentatively TRBD1 (5 bases). Between the trimmed V and J ends, which lost 0 bases and 5 bases, there was a span of 8 bases. The germline CDR1 and CDR2 sequences are LNHNV and YYDKDF (reference sequence). This CDR3 is built from 14 residues. The CDR3 sequence is CATSRDRGDQPQHF. DNA of the CDR3: TGTGCCACCAGCAGAGACCGGGGCGATCAGCCCCAGCATTTT.

The chain has TRBV28 and TRBJ2-5; no definite D call. The V gene's germline CDR1 is MDHEN and CDR2 SYDVKM. V lost 8 bases and J lost 0, with 10 bases in between. The CDR3 has 13 residues. Here the CDR3 DNA reads TGTGCCAGCCGAGACGGAAACCAAGAGACCCAGTACTTC. It codes for CASRDGNQETQYF.

The table lists this clone with a few counts. The V call is TRBV4-1, the J call TRBJ2-1, with 9 positions matching TRBD2. Germline CDR1 reads MGHRA; CDR2 reads YSYEKL. Germline trimming cut 0 bases from V and 5 bases from J; bases unmatched to any gene: 8. This CDR3 spans 17 amino acids. DNA for the CDR3: TGCGCCAGCAGCCAAGAGCCCGGGACTAGCTTCGACAATGAGCAGTTCTTC. Its protein is CASSQEPGTSFDNEQFF.

The CDR3 spells CASSDKAGLSRGEQYF. The DNA of the CDR3 is TGCGCCAGCAGTGACAAGGCGGGACTCTCTCGGGGCGAGCAGTACTTC. The V gene is TRBV10-1, the J gene TRBJ2-7, with TRBD2 as a possible D gene (6 bases). Germline V gene sequence: CDR1 WNHNN, CDR2 SYGVQD (reference sequence). The CDR3 is 16 residues long. V gave up 3 bases and J gave up 6 bases, with 21 bases separating them.

As for this clone: Germline and junction disagree at one end, which may indicate a read error. This chain connects TRBV30 to TRBJ1-5; D ambiguous. CDR1 is GTSNPN and CDR2 is SVGIG in the germline V gene (reference sequence). The CDR3 extends over 13 amino acids. The CDR3 loop reads CAWNGGLNQPRHF. Here the CDR3 DNA reads TGTGCCTGGAATGGAGGGCTCAATCAGCCCCGGCATTTT.

The gene calls are TRBV5-8 and TRBJ2-5; 9 bases align to TRBD1. The CDR3 extends over 17 amino acids. V lost 2 bases and J lost 4; bases outside the gene matches: 12. Germline V gene data show CDR1 as SGHTS and CDR2 as YDEGEE. In DNA form, the CDR3 reads TGTGCCAGCAGCTTCTCGGGACAGGGTAGGGATCGAGAGACCCAGTACTTC. Protein product: CASSFSGQGRDRETQYF.

This chain links TRBV29-1 with TRBJ2-5, with 8 nucleotides matching TRBD1. After removal of 6 bases from V and 4 bases from J, the junction contained 10 bases not matched to a gene. The CDR3 runs to 14 residues. Germline-derived CDR1 and CDR2 are SQVTM and ANQGSEA. DNA for the CDR3: TGCAGCGTAGCTACCAGGGGGCGCCCAGAGACCCAGTACTTC. Protein sequence: CSVATRGRPETQYF.

This chain uses TRBV2 with TRBJ2-7; TRBD2 aligns across 10 bases. CDR3 length: 14 amino acids. Germline V gene sequence: CDR1 SNHLY, CDR2 FYNNEI. Trimming cost V 3 bases and J 4 bases; bases outside gene matches: 3. The CDR3 DNA reads as TGTGCCAGCAGTGAGCCTAGCGGGAGATACGAGCAGTACTTC. This codes for CASSEPSGRYEQYF.

The chain employs TRBV6-6 and TRBJ2-7; no reliable D call. The CDR3 contains 12 residues. Trimming took 5 bases from V and 8 from J, leaving 13 bases between them. From germline, CDR1 is MNHNY and CDR2 SVGAGI (reference sequence). CDR3 residues: CASSPPNSKQYF. CDR3 nucleotide sequence: TGTGCCAGCAGTCCCCCAAACAGCAAGCAGTACTTC.

The rearrangement joins TRBV5-4 to TRBJ2-7; tentative D call: TRBD1 (6 bases). Per the germline V gene, CDR1 is SGHNT and CDR2 is YYREEE (reference sequence). V dropped 0 bases and J dropped 3 bases, with 10 bases sitting between them. The CDR3 has 14 amino acids. CDR3 sequence (DNA): TGTGCCAGCAGCTTGGGCCAGGGGAGCTACGAGCAGTACTTC. It yields the protein CASSLGQGSYEQYF.